The T cell receptor (beta chain) described here comes from a study of T cell repertoires in cytomegalovirus infection. Study summary: Matching HLA type, along with CMV infection, was indicated by public TCR beta signatures.

TCRdb re-derived calls from the reads in MiXCR, one entry per CDR3 protein. Among some 43,000 distinct CDR3 sequences listed, 20% to 25% were seen once. V trimming: 2 bases; J trimming: 5 bases; junction bases outside the gene matches: 9. This CDR3 is 16 amino acids long. Germline V gene data show CDR1 as SGHTA and CDR2 as FQGTGA. Worth noting for this clonotype: The target antigen is unknown.

The J gene is TRBJ2-7, the V gene TRBV7-3; 10 nucleotides align to TRBD2. Here the sequenced sample was CD8+ T cells from cultured PBMCs, taken from culture after CMV antigen stimulation. The TCR sequence derives from a human donor in good health (CMV status not recorded). Some clones in this sample may be carry-over from other donors' samples. The CDR3 DNA is TGTGCCAGCAGCTTATCTCCGGGACTAGCGTCCAACGAGCAGTACTTC. This translates into CASSLSPGLASNEQYF.